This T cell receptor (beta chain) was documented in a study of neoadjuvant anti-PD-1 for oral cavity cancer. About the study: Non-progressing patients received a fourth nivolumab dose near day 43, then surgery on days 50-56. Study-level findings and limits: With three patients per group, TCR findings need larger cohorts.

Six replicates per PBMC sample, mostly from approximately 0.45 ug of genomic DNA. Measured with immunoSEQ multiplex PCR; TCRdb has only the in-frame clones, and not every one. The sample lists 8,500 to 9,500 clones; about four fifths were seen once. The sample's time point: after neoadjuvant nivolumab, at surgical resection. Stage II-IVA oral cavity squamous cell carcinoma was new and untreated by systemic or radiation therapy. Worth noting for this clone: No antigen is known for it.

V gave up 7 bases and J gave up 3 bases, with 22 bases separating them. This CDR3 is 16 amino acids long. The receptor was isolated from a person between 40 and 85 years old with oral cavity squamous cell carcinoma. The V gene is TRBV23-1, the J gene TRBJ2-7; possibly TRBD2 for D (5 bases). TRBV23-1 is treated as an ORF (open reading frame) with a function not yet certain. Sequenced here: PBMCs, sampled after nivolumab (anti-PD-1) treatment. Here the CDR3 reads CASTKPPEGLVYEQYF. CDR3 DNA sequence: TGCGCCAGCACCAAACCACCCGAGGGTTTGGTCTACGAGCAGTACTTC.